This TCR beta chain derives from a study of lymphopenia after photon versus proton radiotherapy. Study-wide results and limits: Survival link was tested only in deceased patients; proton benefit remains a possibility. Post-nadir diversity loss with photons came from oligoclonal expansion, particularly CD8+ Temra cells.

In its sample, this clone was seen a few times. Its matching antigen is unknown. CDR1 is SGHNT and CDR2 is YYREEE in the germline V gene (reference sequence). The CDR3 is 14 amino acids. V gave up 2 bases and J gave up 0 bases; unmatched junction bases: 1. Only in-frame clones appear in the TCRdb table, and some are missing; sequencing was by immunoSEQ multiplex PCR. The sample holds 83,000 or so clones; over 70% are singletons and the top ten take over 1.3%. V usage is TRBV5-4 and J usage is TRBJ1-1; 7 positions match TRBD1. The sample consisted of peripheral blood, taken from a patient treated with proton-based radiotherapy. This TCR derives from a man aged 55 to 69 with pancreatic cancer. The CDR3 nucleotides are TGTGCCAGCAGCTTTGGACAGGTGAACACTGAAGCTTTCTTT. Residues: CASSFGQVNTEAFF.